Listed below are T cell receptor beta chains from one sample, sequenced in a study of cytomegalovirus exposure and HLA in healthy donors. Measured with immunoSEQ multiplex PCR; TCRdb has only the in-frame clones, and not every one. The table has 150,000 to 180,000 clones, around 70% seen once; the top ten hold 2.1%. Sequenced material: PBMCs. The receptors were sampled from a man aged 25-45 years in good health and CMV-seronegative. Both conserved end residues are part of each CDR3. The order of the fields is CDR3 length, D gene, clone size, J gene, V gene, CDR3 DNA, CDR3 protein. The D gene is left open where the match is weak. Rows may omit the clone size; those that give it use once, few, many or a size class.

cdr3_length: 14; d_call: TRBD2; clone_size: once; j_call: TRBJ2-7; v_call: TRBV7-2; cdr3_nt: TGTGCCAGCAGGACTAGCGGGGCTTCCTACGAGCAGTACTTC; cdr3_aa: CASRTSGASYEQYF
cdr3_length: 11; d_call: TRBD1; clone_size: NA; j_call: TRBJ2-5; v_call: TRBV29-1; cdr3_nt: TGCAGCGACAGACAGGGAGAGACCCAGTACTTC; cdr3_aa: CSDRQGETQYF
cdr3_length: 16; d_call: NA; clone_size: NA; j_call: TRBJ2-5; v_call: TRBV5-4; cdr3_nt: TGTGCCAGCAGCTTGGAACTAGCAACACGCCAAGAGACCCAGTACTTC; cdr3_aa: CASSLELATRQETQYF
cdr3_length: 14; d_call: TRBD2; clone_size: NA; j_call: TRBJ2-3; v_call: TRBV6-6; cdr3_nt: TGTGCCAGCAGTTACGGGGGGGGCACAGATACGCAGTATTTT; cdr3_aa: CASSYGGGTDTQYF
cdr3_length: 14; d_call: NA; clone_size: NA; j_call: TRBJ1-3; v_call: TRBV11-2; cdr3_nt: TGTGCCAGCAGCCCCCCTGGGGCGGGAAACACCATATATTTT; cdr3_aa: CASSPPGAGNTIYF
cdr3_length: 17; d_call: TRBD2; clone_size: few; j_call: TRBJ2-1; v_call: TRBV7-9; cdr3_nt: TGTGCCAGCAGCCCCGGGACTAGCGGAGGCCCCAGGAATGAGCAGTTCTTC; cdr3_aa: CASSPGTSGGPRNEQFF
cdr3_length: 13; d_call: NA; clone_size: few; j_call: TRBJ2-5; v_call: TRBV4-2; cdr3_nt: TGTGCCAGCAGCCCCTATCCGTCAGAGACCCAGTACTTC; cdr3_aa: CASSPYPSETQYF
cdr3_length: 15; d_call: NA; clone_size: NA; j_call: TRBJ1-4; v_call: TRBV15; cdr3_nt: TGTGCCACCAGCAGATCTACGGAGGAAGGAGAAAAACTGTTTTTT; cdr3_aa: CATSRSTEEGEKLFF
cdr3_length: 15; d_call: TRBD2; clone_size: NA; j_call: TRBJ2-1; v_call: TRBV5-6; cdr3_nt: TGTGCCAGCAGGACGGGACTAGGTTCCTACAATGAGCAGTTCTTC; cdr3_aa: CASRTGLGSYNEQFF
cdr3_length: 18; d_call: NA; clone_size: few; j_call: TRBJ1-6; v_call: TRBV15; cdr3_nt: TGTGCCACCAGCAGAGAAAGGGGTCTGAGGAGCGCTAATTCACCCCTCCACTTT; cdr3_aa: CATSRERGLRSANSPLHF
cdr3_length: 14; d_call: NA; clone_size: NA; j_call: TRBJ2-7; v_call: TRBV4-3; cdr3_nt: TGCGCCAGCAGCCAAGGCACGGTGTCCTACGAGCAGTACTTC; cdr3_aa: CASSQGTVSYEQYF
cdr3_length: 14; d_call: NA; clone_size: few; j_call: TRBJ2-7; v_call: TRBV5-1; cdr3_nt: TGCGCCAGCAGCCAGGGTTCATCGGGCTACGAGCAGTACTTC; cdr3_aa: CASSQGSSGYEQYF
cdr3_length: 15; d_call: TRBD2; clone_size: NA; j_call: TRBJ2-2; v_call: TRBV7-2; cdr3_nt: TGTGCCAGCAGCTACGGACTAGCGGTCACCGGGGAGCTGTTTTTT; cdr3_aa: CASSYGLAVTGELFF
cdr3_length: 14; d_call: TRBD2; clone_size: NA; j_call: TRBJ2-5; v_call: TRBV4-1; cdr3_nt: TGCGCCAGCAGCCAAGGACTAGCGTCGGAGACCCAGTACTTC; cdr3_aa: CASSQGLASETQYF
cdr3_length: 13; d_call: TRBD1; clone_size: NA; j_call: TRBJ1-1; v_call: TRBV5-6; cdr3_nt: TGTGCCAGCAGCTTTCAGGGGGCCACTGAAGCTTTCTTT; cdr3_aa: CASSFQGATEAFF
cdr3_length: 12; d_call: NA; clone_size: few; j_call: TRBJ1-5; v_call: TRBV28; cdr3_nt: TGTGCCAGCAGCCCAAGCGGGGGGCCCCAGCATTTT; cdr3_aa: CASSPSGGPQHF
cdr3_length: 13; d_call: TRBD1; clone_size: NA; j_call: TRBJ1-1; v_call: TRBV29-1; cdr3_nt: TGCAGCGTGAGAGGACAGGGAAACACTGAAGCTTTCTTT; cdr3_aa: CSVRGQGNTEAFF
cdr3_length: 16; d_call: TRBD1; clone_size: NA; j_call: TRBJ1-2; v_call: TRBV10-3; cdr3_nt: TGTGCCATCAGTGAGTCCGGGACAGCCTCTTTCTATGGCTACACCTTC; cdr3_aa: CAISESGTASFYGYTF
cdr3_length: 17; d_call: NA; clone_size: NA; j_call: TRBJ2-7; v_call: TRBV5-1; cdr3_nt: TGCGCCAGCAGCTTGTATGAGGGATCGATTTTGGCATGGGAGCAGTACTTC; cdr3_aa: CASSLYEGSILAWEQYF
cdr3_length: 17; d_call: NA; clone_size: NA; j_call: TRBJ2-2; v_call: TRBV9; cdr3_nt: TGTGCCAGCAGTCTCCCTGGGCGGGGCGCGAACACCGGGGAGCTGTTTTTT; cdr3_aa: CASSLPGRGANTGELFF
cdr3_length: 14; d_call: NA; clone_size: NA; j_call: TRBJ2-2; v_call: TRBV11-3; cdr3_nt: TGTGCCAGCAGCTTAGATCTCAGCACCGGGGAGCTGTTTTTT; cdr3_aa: CASSLDLSTGELFF
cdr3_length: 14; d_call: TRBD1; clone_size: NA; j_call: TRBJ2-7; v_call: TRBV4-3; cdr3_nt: TGCGCCAGCAGCCAAGGCAGGGGGCGATACGAGCAGTACTTC; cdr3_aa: CASSQGRGRYEQYF
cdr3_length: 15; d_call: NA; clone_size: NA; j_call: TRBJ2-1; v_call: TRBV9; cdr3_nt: TGTGCCAGCAGCGGCGGAGATGTCGTCTACAATGAGCAGTTCTTC; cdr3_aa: CASSGGDVVYNEQFF
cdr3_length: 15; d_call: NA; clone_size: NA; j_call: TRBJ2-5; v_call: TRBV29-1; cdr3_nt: TGCAGCGTTGAAGATCAGTGGGGGGAAGGTGGGACCCAGTACTTC; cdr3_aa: CSVEDQWGEGGTQYF
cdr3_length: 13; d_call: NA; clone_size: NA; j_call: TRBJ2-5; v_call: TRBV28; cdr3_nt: TGTGCCAGCAGTTACGGGGTCCAAGAGACCCAGTACTTC; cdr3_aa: CASSYGVQETQYF
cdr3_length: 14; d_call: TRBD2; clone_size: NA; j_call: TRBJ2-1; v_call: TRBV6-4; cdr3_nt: TGTGCCAGACCTCCTAGCGGGGATTACAATGAGCAGTTCTTC; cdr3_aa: CARPPSGDYNEQFF
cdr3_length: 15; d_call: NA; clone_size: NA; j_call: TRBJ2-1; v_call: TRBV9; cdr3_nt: TGTGCCAGCAGCCTGAGCGGCCTCTCCTACAATGAGCAGTTCTTC; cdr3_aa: CASSLSGLSYNEQFF
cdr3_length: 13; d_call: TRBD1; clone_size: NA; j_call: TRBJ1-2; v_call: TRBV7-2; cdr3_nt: TGTGCCAGCAGCTTAGACAGGGGGTTGGGCTACACCTTC; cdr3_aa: CASSLDRGLGYTF
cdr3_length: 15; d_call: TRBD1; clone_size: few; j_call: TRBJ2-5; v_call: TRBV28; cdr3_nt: TGTGCCAGCAGTTCTAGACAGGGCTTTCAAGAGACCCAGTACTTC; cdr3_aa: CASSSRQGFQETQYF
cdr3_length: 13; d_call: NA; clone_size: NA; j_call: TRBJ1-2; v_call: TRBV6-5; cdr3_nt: TGTGCCAGCAGAGACCCAAATGGGCGTGGCTACACCTTC; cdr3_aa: CASRDPNGRGYTF
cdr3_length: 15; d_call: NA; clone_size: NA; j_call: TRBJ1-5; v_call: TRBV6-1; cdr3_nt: TGTGCCAGCAGTGAACTCCAGGGTCCCAATCAGCCCCAGAATTTT; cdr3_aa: CASSELQGPNQPQNF
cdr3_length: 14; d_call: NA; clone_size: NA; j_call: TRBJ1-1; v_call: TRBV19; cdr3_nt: TGTGCCAGTAGCTCTACAGGGATCGTCCCTGAAGCTTTCTTT; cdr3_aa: CASSSTGIVPEAFF